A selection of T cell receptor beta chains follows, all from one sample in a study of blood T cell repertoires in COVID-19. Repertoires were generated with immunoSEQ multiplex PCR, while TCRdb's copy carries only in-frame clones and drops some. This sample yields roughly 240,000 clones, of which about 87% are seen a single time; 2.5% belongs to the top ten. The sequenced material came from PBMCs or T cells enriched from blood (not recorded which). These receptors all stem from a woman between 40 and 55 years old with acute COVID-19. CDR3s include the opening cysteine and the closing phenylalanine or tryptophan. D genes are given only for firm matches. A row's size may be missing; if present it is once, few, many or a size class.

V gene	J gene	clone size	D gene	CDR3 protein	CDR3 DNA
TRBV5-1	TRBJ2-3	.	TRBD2	CASSSLGGGGPPDTQYF	TGCGCCAGCAGCTCCCTGGGTGGCGGGGGGCCCCCAGATACGCAGTATTTT
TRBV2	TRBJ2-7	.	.	CASSEVGEQYF	TGTGCCAGCAGTGAAGTCGGCGAGCAGTACTTC
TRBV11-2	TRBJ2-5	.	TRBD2	CASSPDGLAGGETQYF	TGTGCCAGCAGCCCGGACGGGCTAGCGGGGGGGGAGACCCAGTACTTC
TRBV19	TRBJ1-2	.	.	CASSINTGLKGYTF	TGTGCCAGTAGTATAAATACGGGACTGAAGGGCTACACCTTC
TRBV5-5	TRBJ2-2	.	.	CASSFPKGGNTGELFF	TGTGCCAGCAGCTTCCCCAAGGGAGGGAACACCGGGGAGCTGTTTTTT
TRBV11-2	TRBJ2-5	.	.	CASSLAGGGVRETQYF	TGTGCCAGCAGCTTAGCAGGAGGGGGCGTGCGAGAGACCCAGTACTTC
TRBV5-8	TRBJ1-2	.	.	CASSLRRGYGYTF	TGTGCCAGCAGCTTGCGGCGGGGGTATGGCTACACCTTC
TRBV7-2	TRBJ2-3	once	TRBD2	CASSLTSASGAHTQYF	TGTGCCAGCAGCTTAACTTCAGCTAGCGGGGCCCATACGCAGTATTTT
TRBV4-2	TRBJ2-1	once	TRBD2	CASSQAAGAYNEQFF	TGTGCCAGCAGCCAAGCGGCGGGGGCCTACAATGAGCAGTTCTTC
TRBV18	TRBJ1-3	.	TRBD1	CASSPTGTGGNTIYF	TGTGCCAGCTCACCTACCGGGACAGGCGGAAACACCATATATTTT
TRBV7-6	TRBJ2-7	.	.	CASSLGGPGVFYEQYF	TGTGCCAGCAGCTTGGGGGGACCGGGGGTTTTCTACGAGCAGTACTTC
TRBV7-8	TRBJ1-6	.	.	CASSLASGGSGSPLHF	TGTGCCAGCAGCTTAGCCTCGGGAGGATCGGGCTCACCCCTCCACTTT
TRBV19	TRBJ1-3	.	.	CASSTTGLSGNTIYF	TGTGCCAGTAGTACTACAGGGCTCTCTGGAAACACCATATATTTT
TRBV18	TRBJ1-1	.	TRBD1	CASSPDRYTEAFF	TGTGCCAGCTCACCGGACAGGTACACTGAAGCTTTCTTT
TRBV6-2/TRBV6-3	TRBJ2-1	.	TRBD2	CASSYSQRGVHYNEQFF	TGTGCCAGCAGTTACTCGCAGCGGGGTGTACACTACAATGAGCAGTTCTTC
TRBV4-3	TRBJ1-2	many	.	CASSQDWQGLSEGYTF	TGCGCCAGCAGCCAAGATTGGCAGGGCCTGTCGGAAGGCTACACCTTC
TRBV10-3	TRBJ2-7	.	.	CAISEITGSSYEQYF	TGTGCCATCAGTGAGATAACAGGGAGCTCCTACGAGCAGTACTTC
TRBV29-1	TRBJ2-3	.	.	CSVDPGLITDTQYF	TGCAGCGTGGACCCGGGACTCATCACAGATACGCAGTATTTT
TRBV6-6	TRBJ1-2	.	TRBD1	CASSRGTGTGPTMGYTF	TGTGCCAGCAGTCGGGGAACCGGGACAGGGCCGACAATGGGCTACACCTTC
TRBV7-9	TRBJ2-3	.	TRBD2	CASSLMAGGSDTQYF	TGTGCCAGCAGCTTAATGGCGGGAGGGTCAGATACGCAGTATTTT
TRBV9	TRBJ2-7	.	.	CASSVAPNDEQYF	TGTGCCAGCAGCGTAGCCCCTAACGACGAGCAGTACTTC
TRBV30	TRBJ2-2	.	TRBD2	CAWSGLAGNTGELFF	TGTGCCTGGAGCGGTCTAGCGGGCAACACCGGGGAGCTGTTTTTT
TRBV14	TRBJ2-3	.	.	CASRHGGGTDTQYF	TGTGCCAGCAGACACGGAGGGGGCACAGATACGCAGTATTTT
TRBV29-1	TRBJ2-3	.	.	CSVEEPPGNTDTQYF	TGCAGCGTTGAAGAACCCCCGGGGAACACAGATACGCAGTATTTT
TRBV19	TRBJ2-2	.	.	CASSTLPANTGELFF	TGTGCCAGTAGTACGCTACCCGCGAACACCGGGGAGCTGTTTTTT
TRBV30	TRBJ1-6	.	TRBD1	CAWSVQGQNSPLHF	TGTGCCTGGAGTGTACAGGGACAGAATTCACCCCTCCACTTT
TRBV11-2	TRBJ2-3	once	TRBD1	CASSLAGTGVEDTQYF	TGTGCCAGCAGCTTAGCGGGGACAGGGGTGGAAGATACGCAGTATTTT